This entry describes one TCR beta chain. Germline V gene lookup returns CDR1 LGHDT and CDR2 YNNKEL (reference sequence). Trimming removed 2 bases at V and 1 base at J, with 11 bases between. The CDR3 contains 15 residues. This entry belongs to a study of control samples from healthy donors and cancer patients. Clones were read by immunoSEQ multiplex PCR, and TCRdb kept only the in-frame ones, dropping some. The sample includes 150,000 to 200,000 clones, around nine tenths of them seen just once. Input material: blood. The TCR sequence derives from a man aged 25-40 years in good health. The genes are TRBV3-1 (or the pseudogene TRBV3-2) and TRBJ1-1; D may be TRBD1 (6 bases). CDR3 region: CASSQSGQRNTEAFF. The CDR3 DNA is TGTGCCAGCAGCCAATCTGGACAGAGGAACACTGAAGCTTTCTTT.